Listed here is a single TCR beta chain. Its target is not known. Possible read error: a much larger clone is one base away. From roughly 0.5 ug total RNA, TCR beta cDNA was generated with a primer in the constant region. Slightly modified ARM-PCR with three nested multiplex PCR rounds yielded TCR beta libraries. TRBV1-TRBV30 forward primers and a C-beta reverse primer were used in the first two PCR rounds, which each ran for approximately 11 cycles. From the multiplex PCR reads, TCRdb called clonotypes with MiXCR, one entry per CDR3 protein. The table includes around 78,000 distinct CDR3 sequences, 71% detected once. The trim removed 3 bases at V and 13 bases at J, leaving 18 bases unmatched. CDR1 and CDR2 from the germline V gene are SGHRS and YFSETQ. This CDR3 region has 15 residues. The sample belongs to a study of tumor-infiltrating lymphocytes in primary liver carcinoma. Between roughly 17 and 31 mg of unsorted bulk tissue served as the source from which RNA and DNA were co-extracted.

Study-wide points: A significantly higher top-250-clone fraction was found in tumors than in blood (p = 0.039).

J is TRBJ1-2 and V is TRBV5-1; 7 bases agree with TRBD1. This TCR came from a woman in her fifties or sixties with primary liver carcinoma and hepatitis B virus infection. The sequenced sample consisted of liver tumor tissue from sampling region 4. As to subset: tumor region T4, right-lateral pole. Here the CDR3 DNA reads TGCGCCAGCAGCTCGGGGAGGATAGGGGGCCGAGCTGTCACCTTC. Translation: CASSSGRIGGRAVTF. Together with reference TRBV5-1 and TRBJ1-2, the CDR3 gives the full variable domain: KAGVTQTPRYLIKTRGQQVTLSCSPISGHRSVSWYQQTPGQGLQFLFEYFSETQRNKGNFPGRFSGRQFSNSRSEMNVSTLELGDSALYLCASSSGRIGGRAVTFGSGTRLTVV.